Below are 26 T cell receptor beta chains sequenced from a single sample in a study of T cell responses to AZD1222 COVID-19 vaccine. The assay was immunoSEQ multiplex PCR, and TCRdb's table has in-frame clones only and misses some. Among 95,000 to 120,000 clones listed, around 88% were seen once. The sample in question was peripheral blood, obtained 28 days after the second AZD1222 dose. The receptors derive from an adult who received the AZD1222 COVID-19 vaccine.

The rearrangement joins TRBV6-6 to TRBJ2-7; either TRBD1 or TRBD2 may supply D (6 bases each). Germline lookup yields CDR1 MNHNY and CDR2 SVGAGI (reference sequence). The CDR3 consists of 15 residues. The ends were cut back, 0 bases at V and 2 bases at J, with 11 bases in the middle. The CDR3 protein is CASSYSPGAPYEQYF. CDR3 nucleotides: TGTGCCAGCAGTTACTCGCCGGGGGCCCCCTACGAGCAGTACTTC.

V usage is TRBV9 and J usage is TRBJ2-3, with D uncertain. The CDR3 spans 13 residues. The germline V gene has CDR1 SGDLS and CDR2 YYNGEE. V was pared by 5 bases and J by 0 bases, with 7 bases between. CDR3: CASRADSTDTQYF. The CDR3 region has the DNA TGTGCCAGCAGAGCCGACAGCACAGATACGCAGTATTTT. Full variable domain (remainder filled in from reference TRBV9 and TRBJ2-3): DSGVTQTPKHLITATGQRVTLRCSPRSGDLSVYWYQQSLDQGLQFLIQYYNGEERAKGNILERFSAQQFPDLHSELNLSSLELGDSALYFCASRADSTDTQYFGPGTRLTVL.

The CDR3 region is CASSIKAGVPLHF. CDR3 coding DNA: TGTGCCAGTAGTATTAAGGCAGGAGTTCCCCTCCACTTT. This rearrangement joins TRBV19 to TRBJ1-6; D is unclear. CDR3 length equals 13 residues. Germline V lookup: CDR1 LNHDA, CDR2 SQIVND (reference sequence). The V and J ends lost 3 bases and 13 bases respectively, with 13 bases between them.

The V gene is TRBV6-2 or TRBV6-3, the J gene TRBJ2-3, with D perhaps TRBD2 (5 bases). Germline V gives CDR1 MNHEY, CDR2 SVGEGT. The germline V and J ends were trimmed by 2 bases and 3 bases, with 18 bases remaining between them. CDR3 length equals 17 residues. The CDR3 reads CASSYTQPGLQTDTQYF. CDR3 coding DNA: TGTGCCAGCAGTTACACTCAGCCCGGACTCCAGACAGATACGCAGTATTTT.

The genes are TRBV5-6 and TRBJ2-3; D is unresolved. The germline V gene encodes CDR1 SGHDT and CDR2 YYEEEE. The V end lost 2 bases, the J end lost 2 bases, and 9 bases lay between the germline ends. The CDR3 runs to 14 residues. CDR3 amino acids: CASSFSAHTDTQYF. The CDR3 coding sequence is TGTGCCAGCAGCTTTAGTGCCCACACAGATACGCAGTATTTT.

The rearrangement joins TRBV7-9 to TRBJ2-1; TRBD2 aligns across 8 bases. Trimming took 1 base from V and 4 from J; bases not matched to a gene: 6. The CDR3 is made up of 16 amino acids. Germline V CDR1 and CDR2: SEHNR, FQNEAQ (reference sequence). DNA of the CDR3: TGTGCCAGCAGCTTAGAAGCGGGGGCTTTGTACAATGAGCAGTTCTTC. As protein: CASSLEAGALYNEQFF.

The genes are TRBV19 and TRBJ1-2, with 7 bases lining up with TRBD1. This CDR3 has 12 amino acids. J gave up 4 bases and V 5 bases, and 1 base lay outside the gene matches. Germline-derived CDR1 and CDR2 are LNHDA and SQIVND (reference sequence). CDR3 DNA sequence: TGTGCCAGTAGTGACAGGGCCTATGGCTACACCTTC. It encodes CASSDRAYGYTF.

This clone appeared once. The chain links TRBV5-1 to TRBJ1-2; TRBD1 matches 11 bases. Germline CDR1 is SGHRS and CDR2 is YFSETQ. The junction had 6 bases not matched to a gene; V was cut back by 0 bases and J by 8 bases. This CDR3 is built from 15 residues. The CDR3 DNA reads as TGCGCCAGCAGCTTGGCCCCGGACAGGGGGCTCGGCTACACCTTC. This sequence encodes CASSLAPDRGLGYTF.

The rearrangement joins TRBV6-5 to TRBJ2-1; 8 bases map to TRBD1. The V gene's germline CDR1 is MNHEY and CDR2 SVGAGI. The CDR3 loop spans 15 amino acids. V was clipped by 2 bases and J by 7 bases; unmatched bases: 7. The CDR3 bases are TGTGCCAGCAGTTACGAGGACAGGGCCGGGAATGAGCAGTTCTTC. Amino acid sequence: CASSYEDRAGNEQFF.

This CDR3 is CASNKGAGNTIYF. The CDR3 DNA follows: TGTGCCAGCAACAAGGGAGCAGGAAACACCATATATTTT. This chain links TRBV5-8 with TRBJ1-3; no firm D call. V was clipped by 6 bases and J by 4 bases, with 11 bases between them. Germline CDR1 is SGHTS and CDR2 is YDEGEE. The CDR3 is made up of 13 amino acids.

This clone was seen a single time. V usage is TRBV2 and J usage is TRBJ1-5; D uncertain. With 5 bases removed from V and 1 base from J, the gap between germline ends came to 12 bases. CDR1 is SNHLY and CDR2 is FYNNEI in the germline V gene. The CDR3 is 15 residues long. The CDR3 loop is CASSREGGSNQPQHF. Here the CDR3 DNA reads TGTGCCAGCAGTAGGGAGGGAGGGAGCAATCAGCCCCAGCATTTT. The full variable domain, with the rest looked up from reference TRBV2 and TRBJ1-5, is EPEVTQTPSHQVTQMGQEVILRCVPISNHLYFYWYRQILGQKVEFLVSFYNNEISEKSEIFDDQFSVERPDGSNFTLKIRSTKLEDSAMYFCASSREGGSNQPQHFGDGTRLSIL.

The genes are TRBV14 and TRBJ2-5; D is ambiguous. Germline V CDR1 and CDR2: SGHDN, FVKESK. V lost 0 bases, J lost 4 bases, and 9 bases lay in between. The CDR3 spans 14 residues. CDR3 nucleotides: TGTGCCAGCAGCCAAGACATAGGGTTAGAGACCCAGTACTTC. It yields the protein CASSQDIGLETQYF.

The V and J genes are TRBV15 and TRBJ2-2, with 8 nucleotides matching TRBD1. The CDR3 has 17 amino acids. Germline trimming cut 3 bases from V and 1 base from J; bases unmatched to any gene: 7. Germline-derived CDR1 and CDR2 are LNHNV and YYDKDF (reference sequence). The CDR3 is CATSSPADRENTGELFF. The CDR3 DNA reads TGTGCCACCAGCAGTCCCGCGGACAGGGAGAACACCGGGGAGCTGTTTTTT.

The rearrangement joins TRBV10-1 to TRBJ1-5; perhaps TRBD1 as D (5 bases). Germline V gives CDR1 WNHNN, CDR2 SYGVQD (reference sequence). This CDR3 contains 16 residues. V was shortened by 10 bases and J by 9 bases, with 28 bases between the two germline ends. The CDR3, as DNA: TGCGCCATCCGAAGACCGGGACCGACACAAGGAAGGCCCCAGCATTTT. Amino acid sequence: CAIRRPGPTQGRPQHF.

This chain joins TRBV2 and TRBJ1-5; no clear D. The CDR3 is 14 residues long. The V end lost 7 bases, the J end lost 2 bases, and 12 bases lay between the germline ends. Germline CDR1 SNHLY, CDR2 FYNNEI. CDR3 nucleotides: TGTGCCAGCAACCCCGGAGGCGGCAATCAGCCCCAGCATTTT. Translation: CASNPGGGNQPQHF.

The chain employs TRBV11-2 and TRBJ1-6; the D is unclear. Trimming took off 1 base at V and 7 bases at J, with 8 bases between the two ends. CDR1 is SGHAT and CDR2 is FQNNGV in the germline V gene. CDR3 length equals 14 residues. For the CDR3, the DNA is TGTGCCAGCAGCTTAGGCGCCTCGAATTCACCCCTCCACTTT. Translated: CASSLGASNSPLHF.

The V and J genes are TRBV20-1 and TRBJ2-7; 8 bases align to TRBD2. The V segment lost 3 bases and the J segment 1 base; nucleotides outside the gene matches: 8. Germline assignment: CDR1 DFQATT and CDR2 SNEGSKA (reference sequence). The CDR3 covers 15 residues. CDR3 sequence (DNA): TGCAGTGCTAGTGGGCCCGGGACTAGTTCCTACGAGCAGTACTTC. This gives the protein CSASGPGTSSYEQYF.

This sequence joins TRBV5-4 and TRBJ2-1; 7 bases match TRBD2. This CDR3 contains 15 residues. Per germline, CDR1 SGHNT and CDR2 YYREEE (reference sequence). With 0 bases clipped from V and 2 bases from J, the junction kept 2 bases outside the gene matches. The CDR3 sequence: CASSLGGGTYNEQFF. The DNA for the CDR3 is TGTGCCAGCAGCTTGGGCGGGGGAACCTACAATGAGCAGTTCTTC.

The chain uses TRBV6-5 and TRBJ2-7; no clear D. Between the trimmed V and J ends, which lost 0 bases and 3 bases, there was a span of 12 bases. In germline, CDR1 is MNHEY, CDR2 SVGAGI. The CDR3 loop spans 15 amino acids. DNA of the CDR3: TGTGCCAGCAGTTACTCGAGGAGTTCCCACTACGAGCAGTACTTC. Protein product: CASSYSRSSHYEQYF.

CDR3 nucleotide sequence: TGTGCCAGCAGCAAAGTACATGTTGGTAACTATGGCTACACCTTC. It specifies CASSKVHVGNYGYTF. The chain has TRBV21-1 and TRBJ1-2; the DNA was not compared with TRBD1, the D call given in the table. TRBV21-1 is described as a pseudogene. This CDR3 spans 15 amino acids.

This clone has just a few counts. The V gene is TRBV6-5, the J gene TRBJ1-3; D is possibly TRBD1 (5 bases). V was trimmed by 6 bases and J by 4 bases, leaving 16 bases between them. The CDR3 has 15 residues. The germline V gene encodes CDR1 MNHEY and CDR2 SVGAGI. The CDR3 nucleotides are TGTGCCAGCAGCCGATCCGAGGGACTCGGAAACACCATATATTTT. As protein: CASSRSEGLGNTIYF.

The genes are TRBV4-2 and TRBJ2-6; either TRBD1 or TRBD2 may supply D (5 bases each). Germline V lookup: CDR1 LGHNA, CDR2 YNFKEQ. This CDR3 is built from 16 residues. The germline V and J ends were trimmed by 0 bases and 4 bases, with 10 bases remaining between them. The CDR3 nucleotides are TGTGCCAGCAGCCAAGAGGGGGTCTCCGGGGCCAACGTCCTGACTTTC. This gives the protein CASSQEGVSGANVLTF.

V usage is TRBV5-5 and J usage is TRBJ1-1; D may be TRBD1 (5 bases). This CDR3 contains 16 residues. CDR1 is SGHKS and CDR2 is YYEKEE in the germline V gene (reference sequence). Trimming left V 2 bases short and J 5 bases short, with 19 bases between. The CDR3 sequence is CASSLTIGTPRTEAFF. The CDR3 DNA reads as TGTGCCAGCAGCTTAACGATCGGGACCCCCAGGACTGAAGCTTTCTTT.

V usage is TRBV5-4 and J usage is TRBJ2-7; the D is unclear. Germline CDR1 and CDR2: SGHNT and YYREEE (reference sequence). The CDR3 covers 12 residues. V gave up 0 bases and J gave up 9 bases, with 10 bases separating them. The CDR3 sequence is CASSLDLGAQYF. The CDR3 DNA is TGTGCCAGCAGCTTGGACTTAGGCGCGCAGTACTTC.

This chain joins TRBV7-2 and TRBJ2-1, with 10 bases that match TRBD2. The CDR3 length is 15 residues. Losses at the gene ends were 5 bases for V and 9 bases for J; bases not matched to a gene: 10. Germline loops: CDR1 SGHTA, CDR2 FQGNSA. The CDR3 spells CASSRGLAERVEQFF. The DNA of the CDR3 is TGTGCCAGCAGCCGCGGACTAGCGGAACGCGTTGAGCAGTTCTTC. Using reference TRBV7-2 and TRBJ2-1 for the parts outside the CDR3, the full variable domain is GAGVSQSPSNKVTEKGKDVELRCDPISGHTALYWYRQSLGQGLEFLIYFQGNSAPDKSGLPSDRFSAERTGGSVSTLTIQRTQQEDSAVYLCASSRGLAERVEQFFGPGTRLTVL.

V usage is TRBV19 and J usage is TRBJ1-1; 7 bases match TRBD1. The CDR3 length is 15 residues. Germline V gene sequence: CDR1 LNHDA, CDR2 SQIVND (reference sequence). Germline trimming cut 4 bases from V and 6 bases from J; bases unmatched to any gene: 11. CDR3 protein: CASSSFGRGFPEAFF. The CDR3 bases are TGTGCCAGTAGTAGTTTCGGCAGGGGGTTTCCTGAAGCTTTCTTT.